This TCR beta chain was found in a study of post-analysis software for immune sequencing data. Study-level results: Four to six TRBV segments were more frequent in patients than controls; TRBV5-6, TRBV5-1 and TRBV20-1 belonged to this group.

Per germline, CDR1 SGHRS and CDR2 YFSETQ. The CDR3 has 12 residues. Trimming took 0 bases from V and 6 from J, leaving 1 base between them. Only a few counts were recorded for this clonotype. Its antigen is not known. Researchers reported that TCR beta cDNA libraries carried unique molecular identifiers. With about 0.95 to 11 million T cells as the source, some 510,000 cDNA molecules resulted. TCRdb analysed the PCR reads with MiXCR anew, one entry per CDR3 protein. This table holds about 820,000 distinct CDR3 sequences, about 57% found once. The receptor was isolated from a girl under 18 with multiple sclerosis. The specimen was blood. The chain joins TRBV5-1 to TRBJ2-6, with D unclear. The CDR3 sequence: CASSLEANVLTF. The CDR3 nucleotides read TGCGCCAGCAGCTTGGAGGCCAACGTCCTGACTTTC.